This T cell receptor (beta chain) stems from a study of siplizumab effects on memory and regulatory T cells. Study conclusions and caveats: Naive T cells seemed more diverse than memory cells and seemed major alloresponse contributors. Sequences below about 10^-5 frequency were poorly captured, and few alloreactive clones mapped to unstimulated subsets. An assignable phenotype, naive or memory, was missing from roughly 76-95% of proliferating CD4+ or CD8+ clones.

Generated by immunoSEQ multiplex PCR, the TCRdb table keeps only in-frame clones and is missing some. The repertoire has some 80,000 clones, approximately 95% of them found once; the top ten carry approximately 18%. Germline assignment: CDR1 WSHSY and CDR2 SAAADI. The CDR3 covers 14 residues. V was shortened by 2 bases and J by 7 bases, with 12 bases between the two germline ends. This clone has only one observation. Its antigen is still unknown. The chain carries TRBV10-2 and TRBJ2-4, with a possible D match to TRBD2 (7 bases). The sequenced sample was CD8+ T cells sorted from blood. The TCR originated in a human donor in good health. DNA of the CDR3: TGCGCCAGCAGTGAGAAGGGGGAGGGGAACATTCAGTACTTC. Amino acids: CASSEKGEGNIQYF.